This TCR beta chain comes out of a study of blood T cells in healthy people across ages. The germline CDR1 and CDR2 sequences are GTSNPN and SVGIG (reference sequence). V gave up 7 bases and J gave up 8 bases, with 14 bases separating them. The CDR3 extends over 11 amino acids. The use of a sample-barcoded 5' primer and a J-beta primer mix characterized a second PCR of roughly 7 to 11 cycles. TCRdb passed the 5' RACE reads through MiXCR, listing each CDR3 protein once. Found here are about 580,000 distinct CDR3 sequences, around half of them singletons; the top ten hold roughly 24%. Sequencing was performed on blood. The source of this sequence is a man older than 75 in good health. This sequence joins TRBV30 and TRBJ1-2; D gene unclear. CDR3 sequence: CASQVVMGYTF. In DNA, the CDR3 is TGTGCCTCCCAGGTGGTCATGGGCTACACCTTC. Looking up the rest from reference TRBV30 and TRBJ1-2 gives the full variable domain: SQTIHQWPATLVQPVGSPLSLECTVEGTSNPNLYWYRQAAGRGLQLLFYSVGIGQISSEVPQNLSASRPQDRQFILSSKKLLLSDSGFYLCASQVVMGYTFGSGTRLTVV.